Described below is a single T cell receptor (beta chain) sequence and its context. The sample comes from a study of blood T cell repertoires in COVID-19. As for the study in general: Spain, Italy and the United States supplied samples that represented acute and convalescent COVID-19.

Trimming took 3 bases from V and 5 from J; bases not matched to a gene: 9. CDR1 and CDR2 from the germline V gene are LNHNV and YYDKDF (reference sequence). The CDR3 spans 15 residues. In the source study's methods: Amplification of reference gene primers provided the estimated nucleated cell counts. This table comes from immunoSEQ multiplex PCR, and its TCRdb copy is limited to in-frame clones, with some not included. The D gene and trimming were derived from the DNA, and the V and J assignments and clone size from that table. The table shows about 300,000 clones, with 86% occurring only once. The sample comprised PBMCs or T cells enriched from blood (not recorded which). This sequence joins TRBV15 and TRBJ2-5; 7 nucleotides line up with TRBD1. This clonotype was obtained from a man aged 25 to 45 who had recovered from COVID-19. CDR3 sequence: CATSRRTGITETQYF. CDR3 coding DNA: TGTGCCACCAGCAGGAGGACAGGAATAACGGAGACCCAGTACTTC.